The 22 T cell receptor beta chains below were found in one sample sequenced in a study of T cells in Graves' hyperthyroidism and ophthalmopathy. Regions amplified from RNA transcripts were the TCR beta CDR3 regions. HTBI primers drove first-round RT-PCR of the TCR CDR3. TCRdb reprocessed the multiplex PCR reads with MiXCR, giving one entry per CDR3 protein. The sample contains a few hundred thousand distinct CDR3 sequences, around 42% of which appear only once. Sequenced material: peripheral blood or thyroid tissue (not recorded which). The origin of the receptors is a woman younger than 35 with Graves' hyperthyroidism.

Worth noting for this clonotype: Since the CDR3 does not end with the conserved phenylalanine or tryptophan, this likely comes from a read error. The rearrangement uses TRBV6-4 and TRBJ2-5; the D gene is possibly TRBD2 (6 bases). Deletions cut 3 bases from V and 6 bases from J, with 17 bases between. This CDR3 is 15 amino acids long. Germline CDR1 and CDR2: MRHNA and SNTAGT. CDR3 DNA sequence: TGTGCCAGCAGTGAACTGTTGGGCGGGATAAAGACCCAGTACCTC. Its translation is CASSELLGGIKTQYL.

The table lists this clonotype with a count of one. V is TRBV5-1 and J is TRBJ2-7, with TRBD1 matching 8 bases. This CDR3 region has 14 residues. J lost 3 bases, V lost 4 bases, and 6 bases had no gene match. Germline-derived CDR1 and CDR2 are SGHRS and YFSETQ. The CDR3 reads CASSVDTGGYEQYF. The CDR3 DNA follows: TGCGCCAGCAGCGTAGATACAGGGGGCTACGAGCAGTACTTC. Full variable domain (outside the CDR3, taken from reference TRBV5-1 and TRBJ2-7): KAGVTQTPRYLIKTRGQQVTLSCSPISGHRSVSWYQQTPGQGLQFLFEYFSETQRNKGNFPGRFSGRQFSNSRSEMNVSTLELGDSALYLCASSVDTGGYEQYFGPGTRLTVT.

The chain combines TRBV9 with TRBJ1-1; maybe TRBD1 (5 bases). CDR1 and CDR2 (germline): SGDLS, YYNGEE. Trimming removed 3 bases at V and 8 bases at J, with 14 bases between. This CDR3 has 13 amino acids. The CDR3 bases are TGTGCCAGCAGCGACCCAGGGATCGAAGAAGCTTTCTTT. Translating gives CASSDPGIEEAFF.

The DNA of the CDR3 is TGTGCCAGCAGCTTAGACAGGGGGCTTGGCTATGGCTACACCTTC. Its translation: CASSLDRGLGYGYTF. V gene TRBV7-3 combines with J gene TRBJ1-2; 10 bases are a match to TRBD1. V was clipped by 2 bases and J by 4 bases; unmatched bases: 4. This CDR3 spans 15 amino acids. Germline V gives CDR1 SGHTA, CDR2 FQGTGA. The variable domain in full, with the rest retrieved from reference TRBV7-3 and TRBJ1-2, is GAGVSQTPSNKVTEKGKYVELRCDPISGHTALYWYRQSLGQGPEFLIYFQGTGAADDSGLPNDRFFAVRPEGSVSTLKIQRTERGDSAVYLCASSLDRGLGYGYTFGSGTRLTVV.

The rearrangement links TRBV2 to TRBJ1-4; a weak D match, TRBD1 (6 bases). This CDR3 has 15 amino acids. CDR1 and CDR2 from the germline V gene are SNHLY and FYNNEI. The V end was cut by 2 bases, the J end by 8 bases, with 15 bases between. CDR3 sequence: CASSEFWGQSEKLFF. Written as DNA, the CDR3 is TGTGCCAGCAGTGAATTTTGGGGGCAAAGCGAAAAACTGTTTTTT.

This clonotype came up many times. The CDR3 reads CASSPSAGGPTGELFF. The CDR3 nucleotides are TGTGCCAGTAGTCCGTCAGCGGGAGGGCCCACCGGGGAGCTGTTTTTT. The V call is TRBV19, the J call TRBJ2-2, with 10 bases lining up with TRBD2. The junction had 7 bases not matched to a gene; V was cut back by 5 bases and J by 4 bases. Germline V gene lookup returns CDR1 LNHDA and CDR2 SQIVND (reference sequence). CDR3 length: 16 residues.

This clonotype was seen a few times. CDR3 in amino acids: CSVRQGGDGYTF. In nucleotides, the CDR3 is TGCAGCGTTAGACAGGGAGGAGATGGCTACACCTTC. The genes are TRBV29-1 and TRBJ1-2, with 7 positions matching TRBD1. Germline loops: CDR1 SQVTM, CDR2 ANQGSEA. The V and J ends lost 5 bases and 6 bases, in that order; junction bases with no gene match: 6. CDR3 length: 12 amino acids.

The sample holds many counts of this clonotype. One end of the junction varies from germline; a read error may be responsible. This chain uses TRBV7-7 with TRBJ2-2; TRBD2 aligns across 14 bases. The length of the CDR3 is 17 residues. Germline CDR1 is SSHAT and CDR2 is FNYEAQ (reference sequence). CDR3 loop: CASSPGLAGENTGELFF. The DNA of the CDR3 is TGTGCTAGCAGCCCGGGACTAGCGGGAGAGAACACCGGGGAGCTGTTTTTT.

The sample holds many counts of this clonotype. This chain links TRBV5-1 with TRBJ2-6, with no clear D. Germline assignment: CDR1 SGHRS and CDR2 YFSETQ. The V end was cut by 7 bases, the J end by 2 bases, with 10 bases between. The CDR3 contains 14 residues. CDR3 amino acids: CASQHGAGANVLTF. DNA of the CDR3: TGCGCCAGCCAACATGGAGCTGGGGCCAACGTCCTGACTTTC.

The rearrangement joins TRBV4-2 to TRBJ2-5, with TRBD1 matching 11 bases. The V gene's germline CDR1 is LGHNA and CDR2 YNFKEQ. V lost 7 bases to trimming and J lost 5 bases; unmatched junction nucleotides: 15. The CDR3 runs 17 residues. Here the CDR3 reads CASNPGQGAHLGETQYF. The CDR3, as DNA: TGTGCCAGCAACCCCGGACAGGGGGCGCATTTAGGGGAGACCCAGTACTTC.

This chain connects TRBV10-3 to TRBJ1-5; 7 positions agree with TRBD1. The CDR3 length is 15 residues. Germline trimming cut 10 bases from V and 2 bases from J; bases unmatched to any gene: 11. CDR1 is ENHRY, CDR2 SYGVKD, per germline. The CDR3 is CATGGGGLGNQPQHF. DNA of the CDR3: TGTGCCACAGGGGGGGGGGGCCTCGGCAATCAGCCCCAGCATTTT.

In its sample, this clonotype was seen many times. This chain's CDR3 is CASSPDRGPYGYTF. For the CDR3, the DNA is TGTGCCAGCAGTCCCGACAGGGGGCCTTATGGCTACACCTTC. The chain employs TRBV2 and TRBJ1-2, with TRBD1 identical over 10 bases. The CDR3 totals 14 residues. Germline values: CDR1 SNHLY, CDR2 FYNNEI. Trimming took 5 bases from V and 5 from J; bases not matched to a gene: 5.

In nucleotides, the CDR3 is TGCAGTGCTAGCACCGCGACCCAGTACTTC. This gives the protein CSASTATQYF. The gene calls are TRBV20-1 and TRBJ2-5, with D hard to call. The length of the CDR3 is 10 residues. Germline CDR1 and CDR2: DFQATT and SNEGSKA (reference sequence). Between the trimmed V and J ends, which lost 3 bases and 7 bases, there was a span of 6 bases.

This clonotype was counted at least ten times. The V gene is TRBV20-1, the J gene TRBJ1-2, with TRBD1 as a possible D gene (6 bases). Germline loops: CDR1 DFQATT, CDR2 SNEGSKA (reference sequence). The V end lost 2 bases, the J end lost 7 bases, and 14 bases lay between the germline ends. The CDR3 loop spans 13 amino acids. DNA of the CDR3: TGCAGTGCTAGAAGCAGGGGCGCGGGTGGCTACACCTTC. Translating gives CSARSRGAGGYTF.

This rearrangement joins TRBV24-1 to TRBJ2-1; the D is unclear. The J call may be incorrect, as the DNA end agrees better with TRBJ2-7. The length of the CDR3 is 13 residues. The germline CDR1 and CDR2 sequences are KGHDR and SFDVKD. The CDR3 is CATNGGTYNEQYF. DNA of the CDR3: TGTGCCACCAACGGCGGAACCTACAATGAGCAGTACTTC.

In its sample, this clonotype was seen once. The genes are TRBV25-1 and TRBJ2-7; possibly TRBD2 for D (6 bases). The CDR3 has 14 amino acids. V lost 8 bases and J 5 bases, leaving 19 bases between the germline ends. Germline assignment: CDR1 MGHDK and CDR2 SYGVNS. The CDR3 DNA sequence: TGTGCCAGCGAGATCCCGGGAGTTGTCCACGAGCAGTACTTC. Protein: CASEIPGVVHEQYF.

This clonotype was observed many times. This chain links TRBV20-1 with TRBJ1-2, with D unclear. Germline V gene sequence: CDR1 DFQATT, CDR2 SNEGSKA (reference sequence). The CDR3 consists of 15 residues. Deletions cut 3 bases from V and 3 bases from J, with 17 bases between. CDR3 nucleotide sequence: TGCAGTGCTAGCGCGATGGACCGGCCGGACTATGGCTACACCTTC. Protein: CSASAMDRPDYGYTF.

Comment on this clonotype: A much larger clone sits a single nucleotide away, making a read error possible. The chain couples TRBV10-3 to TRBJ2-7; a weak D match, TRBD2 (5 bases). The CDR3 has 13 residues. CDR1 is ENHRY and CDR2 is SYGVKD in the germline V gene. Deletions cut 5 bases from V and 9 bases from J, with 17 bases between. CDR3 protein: CAISSDLLAAQYF. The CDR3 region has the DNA TGTGCCATCAGTTCAGACCTTCTAGCCGCGCAGTACTTC.

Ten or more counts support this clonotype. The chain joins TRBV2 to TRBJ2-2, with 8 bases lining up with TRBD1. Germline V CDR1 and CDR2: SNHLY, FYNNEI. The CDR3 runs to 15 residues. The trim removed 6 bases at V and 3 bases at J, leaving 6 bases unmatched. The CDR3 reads CASREDRVDTGELFF. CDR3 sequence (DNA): TGTGCCAGCAGGGAGGACAGGGTTGACACCGGGGAGCTGTTTTTT.

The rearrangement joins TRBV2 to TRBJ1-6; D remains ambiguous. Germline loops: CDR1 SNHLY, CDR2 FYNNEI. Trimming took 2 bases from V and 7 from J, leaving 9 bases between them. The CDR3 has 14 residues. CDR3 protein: CASSEIGRNSPLHF. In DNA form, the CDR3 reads TGTGCCAGCAGTGAAATAGGGAGGAATTCACCCCTCCACTTT.

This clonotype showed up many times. The chain's CDR3 is CASSLGEGETQYF. The DNA for the CDR3 is TGTGCCAGCAGCTTAGGGGAAGGGGAGACCCAGTACTTC. The chain joins TRBV7-9 to TRBJ2-5, with unresolved D. Trimming shortened V by 1 base and J by 5 bases, and 8 bases separated the two germline ends. The CDR3 totals 13 residues. CDR1 and CDR2 from the germline V gene are SEHNR and FQNEAQ (reference sequence). Drawing the rest from reference TRBV7-9 and TRBJ2-5, the complete variable domain is DTGVSQNPRHKITKRGQNVTFRCDPISEHNRLYWYRQTLGQGPEFLTYFQNEAQLEKSRLLSDRFSAERPKGSFSTLEIQRTEQGDSAMYLCASSLGEGETQYFGPGTRLLVL.

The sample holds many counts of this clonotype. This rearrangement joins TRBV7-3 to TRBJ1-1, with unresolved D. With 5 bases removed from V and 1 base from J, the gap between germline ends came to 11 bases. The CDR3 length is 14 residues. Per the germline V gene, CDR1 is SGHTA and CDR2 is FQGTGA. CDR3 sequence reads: CASSPGGSNTEAFF. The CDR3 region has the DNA TGTGCCAGCAGCCCCGGTGGCTCGAACACTGAAGCTTTCTTT.